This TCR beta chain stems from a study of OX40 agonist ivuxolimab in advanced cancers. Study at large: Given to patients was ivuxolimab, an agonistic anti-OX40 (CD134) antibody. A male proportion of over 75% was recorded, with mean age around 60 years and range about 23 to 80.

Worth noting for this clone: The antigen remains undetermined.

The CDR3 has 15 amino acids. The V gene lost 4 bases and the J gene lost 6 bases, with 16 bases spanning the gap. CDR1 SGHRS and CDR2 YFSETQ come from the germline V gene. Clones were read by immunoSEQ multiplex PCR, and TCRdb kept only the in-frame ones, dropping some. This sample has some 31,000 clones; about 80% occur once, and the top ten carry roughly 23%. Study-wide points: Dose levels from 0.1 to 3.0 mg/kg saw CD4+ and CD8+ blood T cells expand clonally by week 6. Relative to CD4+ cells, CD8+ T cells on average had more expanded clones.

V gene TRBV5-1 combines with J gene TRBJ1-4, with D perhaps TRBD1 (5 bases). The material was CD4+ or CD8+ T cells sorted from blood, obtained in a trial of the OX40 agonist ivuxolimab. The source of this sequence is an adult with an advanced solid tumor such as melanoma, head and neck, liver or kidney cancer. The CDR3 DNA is TGCGCCAGCAGCGGGCAGGGTTCCGGACATGAAAAACTGTTTTTT. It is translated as CASSGQGSGHEKLFF.